The 27 T cell receptor beta chains listed next were all sequenced from one sample in a study of EBV T-cell therapy then PD-1 blockade in nasopharyngeal carcinoma. Treatment noted: AdE1-LMPpoly-expanded autologous EBV-specific T-cell therapy followed by anti-PD-1 nivolumab. No antigen has been identified for these receptors. Assay: immunoSEQ multiplex PCR; the TCRdb copy retains only in-frame clones and omits some. The sample has about 20,000 clones; 82% are singletons. The starting material was CD8+ T cells from blood, obtained at day -245 from a patient whose treatment included autologous EBV-specific T cells and nivolumab. Receptors were obtained from a man in his forties with nasopharyngeal carcinoma.

A single count supports this clone. The rearrangement joins TRBV7-2 to TRBJ1-5, with D unclear. The CDR3 runs to 15 residues. V was pared by 3 bases and J by 0 bases, with 9 bases between. Germline CDR1 and CDR2: SGHTA and FQGNSA. The CDR3 DNA follows: TGTGCCAGCAGCTTTGGGCAGTCTAGCAATCAGCCCCAGCATTTT. This gives the protein CASSFGQSSNQPQHF. Looking up the rest from reference TRBV7-2 and TRBJ1-5 gives the full variable domain: GAGVSQSPSNKVTEKGKDVELRCDPISGHTALYWYRQSLGQGLEFLIYFQGNSAPDKSGLPSDRFSAERTGGSVSTLTIQRTQQEDSAVYLCASSFGQSSNQPQHFGDGTRLSIL.

This chain connects TRBV9 to TRBJ2-1; TRBD2 matches at 9 bases. The length of the CDR3 is 15 residues. The junction had 3 bases not matched to a gene; V was cut back by 3 bases and J by 2 bases. CDR1 SGDLS and CDR2 YYNGEE come from the germline V gene. The CDR3 DNA is TGTGCCAGCAGCGGCGGGAGGGCCACCTACAATGAGCAGTTCTTC. Translated: CASSGGRATYNEQFF.

The chain employs TRBV6-2 or TRBV6-3 and TRBJ2-3; TRBD2 aligns across 12 bases. With 2 bases clipped from V and 6 bases from J, the junction kept 9 bases outside the gene matches. CDR1 is MNHEY, CDR2 SVGEGT, per germline. The CDR3 loop spans 17 amino acids. CDR3 coding DNA: TGTGCCAGCAGTTACCCTCGGCTAGCGGGGGGGCCCGATACGCAGTATTTT. It codes for CASSYPRLAGGPDTQYF.

CDR3: CASSQEWGGEKPQHF. In DNA form, the CDR3 reads TGCGCCAGCAGCCAAGAGTGGGGGGGTGAGAAGCCCCAGCATTTT. The chain carries TRBV4-3 and TRBJ1-5; the D gene is possibly TRBD1 (5 bases). V lost 0 bases and J 8 bases, leaving 14 bases between the germline ends. In germline, CDR1 is LGHNA, CDR2 YSLEER. This CDR3 is built from 15 residues.

The chain links TRBV7-9 to TRBJ1-2; the D is unclear. CDR1 SEHNR and CDR2 FQNEAQ come from the germline V gene (reference sequence). V dropped 2 bases and J dropped 4 bases, with 17 bases sitting between them. This CDR3 is built from 16 residues. CDR3 residues: CASSLNARTSSYGYTF. DNA for the CDR3: TGTGCCAGCAGCTTAAACGCGAGGACTTCTTCCTATGGCTACACCTTC.

The rearrangement links TRBV28 to TRBJ2-1; 7 positions agree with TRBD1. V shed 3 bases and J 6 bases; nucleotides not matched to a gene: 8. CDR1 is MDHEN, CDR2 SYDVKM, per germline. The CDR3 runs to 15 residues. CDR3 nucleotides: TGTGCCAGCAGTTTTGGACAGGCCGAAATCAATGAGCAGTTCTTC. This translates into CASSFGQAEINEQFF.

This chain's CDR3 is CASGKVASNQPQHF. The CDR3 nucleotides are TGTGCCAGCGGGAAGGTGGCTAGCAATCAGCCCCAGCATTTT. The chain combines TRBV7-8 with TRBJ1-5; D remains ambiguous. Trimming removed 8 bases from V and 0 bases from J, with 11 bases in between. Germline CDR1 is SGHVS and CDR2 is FQNEAQ. There are 14 residues in the CDR3.

J is TRBJ2-1 and V is TRBV6-2 or TRBV6-3; D ambiguous. The CDR3 loop spans 13 amino acids. Looked up from germline, CDR1 is MNHEY and CDR2 is SVGEGT. V lost 2 bases to trimming and J lost 5 bases, with 7 bases between them. CDR3 residues: CASSYAENNEQFF. The CDR3, as DNA: TGTGCCAGCAGTTACGCGGAAAACAATGAGCAGTTCTTC.

The CDR3 region is CAVQGASNQPQHF. In DNA form, the CDR3 reads TGTGCCGTACAGGGGGCGAGCAATCAGCCCCAGCATTTT. The V call is TRBV30, the J call TRBJ1-5, with 9 nucleotides matching TRBD1. The V gene's germline CDR1 is GTSNPN and CDR2 SVGIG (reference sequence). The CDR3 runs to 13 residues. J lost 1 base, V lost 8 bases, and 3 bases had no gene match.

CDR3 bases: TGTGCCAGCAGCCGGGGGGAGGGGCACTATGGCTACACCTTC. Protein sequence: CASSRGEGHYGYTF. The genes are TRBV7-9 and TRBJ1-2; perhaps TRBD1 as D (5 bases). Trimming removed 5 bases at V and 3 bases at J, with 13 bases between. This CDR3 has 14 amino acids. Germline V lookup: CDR1 SEHNR, CDR2 FQNEAQ (reference sequence).

The chain joins TRBV6-1 to TRBJ2-2; a weak D match, TRBD1 (5 bases). The ends were cut back, 3 bases at V and 1 base at J, with 12 bases in the middle. The length of the CDR3 is 16 residues. Germline V gene sequence: CDR1 MNHNS, CDR2 SASEGT. CDR3 in amino acids: CASSESPGQNTGELFF. The CDR3 DNA follows: TGTGCCAGCAGTGAGTCCCCCGGACAGAACACCGGGGAGCTGTTTTTT.

The rearrangement joins TRBV20-1 to TRBJ2-7; D gene uncertain. Trimming cost V 0 bases and J 7 bases, with 4 bases left between them. In germline, CDR1 is DFQATT, CDR2 SNEGSKA (reference sequence). The CDR3 runs to 10 residues. CDR3 nucleotide sequence: TGCAGTGCTAGAGATGGAGAGCAGTACTTC. Its protein product is CSARDGEQYF.

In its sample, this clone was seen once. This chain joins TRBV4-1 and TRBJ1-5; TRBD1 is a possible D gene (5 bases). Germline loops: CDR1 MGHRA, CDR2 YSYEKL. V lost 0 bases and J 6 bases, leaving 9 bases between the germline ends. The CDR3 is 14 amino acids. The CDR3: CASSQDGGFQPQHF. The DNA of the CDR3 is TGCGCCAGCAGCCAAGATGGGGGGTTTCAGCCCCAGCATTTT.

The CDR3 nucleotides are TGTGCCAGCAGCTGGACAGGGAGGTCCACCGGGGAGCTGTTTTTT. Amino acid sequence: CASSWTGRSTGELFF. The rearrangement joins TRBV5-5 to TRBJ2-2; 8 positions agree with TRBD1. After removal of 3 bases from V and 4 bases from J, the junction contained 5 bases not matched to a gene. The CDR3 sequence is 15 residues long. Germline CDR1 reads SGHKS; CDR2 reads YYEKEE (reference sequence).

The chain combines TRBV24-1 with TRBJ1-1, with 7 bases lining up with TRBD1. The CDR3 has 13 residues. V trimming: 10 bases; J trimming: 5 bases; junction bases outside the gene matches: 9. Germline-derived CDR1 and CDR2 are KGHDR and SFDVKD. The CDR3 nucleotides read TGTGCCACTAGACAGGGAAGTCGAACTGAAGCTTTCTTT. This encodes CATRQGSRTEAFF.

The gene calls are TRBV5-3 and TRBJ1-1; D not certain. TRBV5-3 carries the ORF label, with uncertain function. This CDR3 has 13 amino acids. V gave up 4 bases and J gave up 9 bases, with 16 bases separating them. The CDR3 coding sequence is TGTGCCAGAAGCCAATTAACCGGGCAAAAAGCTTTCTTT. This encodes CARSQLTGQKAFF.

The chain carries TRBV12-3 or TRBV12-4 and TRBJ1-1; D might be TRBD1 (5 bases). The CDR3 loop spans 12 amino acids. Trimming pared 6 bases from V and 7 bases from J, leaving 12 bases between. The CDR3 loop reads CASRPGKNEAFF. CDR3 nucleotide sequence: TGTGCCAGCAGGCCAGGGAAGAATGAAGCTTTCTTT.

V usage is TRBV5-5 and J usage is TRBJ2-7, with D possibly TRBD1 on 5 matching bases. The CDR3 is 14 amino acids. V was pared by 2 bases and J by 2 bases, with 11 bases between. Germline CDR1 SGHKS, CDR2 YYEKEE (reference sequence). CDR3 in amino acids: CASSFRGAPYEQYF. CDR3 in DNA: TGTGCCAGCAGCTTTCGTGGGGCACCCTACGAGCAGTACTTC. The full variable domain, its missing parts supplied by reference TRBV5-5 and TRBJ2-7, is DAGVTQSPTHLIKTRGQQVTLRCSPISGHKSVSWYQQVLGQGPQFIFQYYEKEERGRGNFPDRFSARQFPNYSSELNVNALLLGDSALYLCASSFRGAPYEQYFGPGTRLTVT.

The chain has TRBV9 and TRBJ2-4; TRBD1 matches 11 bases. This CDR3 has 14 amino acids. V shed 4 bases, J shed 7 bases, and the junction held 4 bases outside the gene matches. Germline V gene sequence: CDR1 SGDLS, CDR2 YYNGEE. This CDR3 is CASSRRDRGNIQYF. Here the CDR3 DNA reads TGTGCCAGCAGCCGTAGGGACAGGGGGAACATTCAGTACTTC. Variable domain in full (rest from reference TRBV9 and TRBJ2-4): DSGVTQTPKHLITATGQRVTLRCSPRSGDLSVYWYQQSLDQGLQFLIQYYNGEERAKGNILERFSAQQFPDLHSELNLSSLELGDSALYFCASSRRDRGNIQYFGAGTRLSVL.

The rearrangement uses TRBV24-1 and TRBJ2-7; D possibly corresponds to TRBD1 (5 bases). Germline V gives CDR1 KGHDR, CDR2 SFDVKD. Trimming stripped 4 bases from V and 0 bases from J, with 12 bases between. The CDR3 is made up of 15 amino acids. The CDR3 DNA follows: TGTGCCACCAGTGACCCCCGACAGAGCTCCTACGAGCAGTACTTC. It is translated as CATSDPRQSSYEQYF.

J is TRBJ1-2 and V is TRBV9; 7 bases match TRBD1. The CDR3 is made up of 15 amino acids. The germline CDR1 and CDR2 sequences are SGDLS and YYNGEE. V trimming: 0 bases; J trimming: 4 bases; junction bases outside the gene matches: 6. CDR3 amino acids: CASSVGTGVIYGYTF. CDR3 coding DNA: TGTGCCAGCAGCGTAGGAACAGGGGTTATCTATGGCTACACCTTC.

J is TRBJ1-3 and V is TRBV27, with D uncertain. Trimming pared 5 bases from V and 0 bases from J, leaving 8 bases between. This CDR3 comprises 14 residues. Germline V gene data show CDR1 as MNHEY and CDR2 as SMNVEV (reference sequence). CDR3 protein: CASSLGNSGNTIYF. The CDR3 DNA sequence: TGTGCCAGCAGTCTCGGGAACTCTGGAAACACCATATATTTT.

The chain uses TRBV12-3 or TRBV12-4 and TRBJ2-7; no firm D call. V was trimmed by 5 bases and J by 6 bases, leaving 11 bases between them. The CDR3 contains 12 residues. CDR3 bases: TGTGCCAGCAGTCTTAACCCCTCCGAGCAGTACTTC. Protein: CASSLNPSEQYF.

Regarding this clone: Distinct nucleotide sequences in the sample also encode this CDR3. The CDR3: CASSPRQVSHEQYF. The CDR3 DNA is TGTGCCAGCAGCCCACGCCAGGTTTCCCACGAGCAGTACTTC. The gene calls are TRBV7-9 and TRBJ2-7; no reliable D call. Trimming took 5 bases from V and 5 from J, leaving 16 bases between them. CDR3 length: 14 amino acids. Germline CDR1 and CDR2: SEHNR and FQNEAQ (reference sequence).

This chain joins TRBV6-2 or TRBV6-3 and TRBJ2-1; D possibly matches TRBD1 or TRBD2 (6 bases each). V was trimmed by 4 bases and J by 5 bases, leaving 18 bases between them. The CDR3 is made up of 16 amino acids. CDR1 and CDR2 (germline): MNHEY, SVGEGT. This CDR3 is CASSFLPGASHNEQFF. Here the CDR3 DNA reads TGTGCCAGCAGTTTCTTACCGGGGGCCTCTCACAATGAGCAGTTCTTC.

This clone came up once. The chain recombines TRBV5-5 with TRBJ1-2; D unclear. The length of the CDR3 is 14 residues. V dropped 4 bases and J dropped 7 bases, with 17 bases sitting between them. CDR1 is SGHKS, CDR2 YYEKEE, per germline (reference sequence). In nucleotides, the CDR3 is TGTGCCAGCAGCCCCCCGGCCGGGAGCCGTGGCTACACCTTC. It codes for CASSPPAGSRGYTF.

This chain uses TRBV2 with TRBJ2-2, with D perhaps being TRBD1 or TRBD2 (5 bases each). The CDR3 extends over 14 amino acids. V lost 8 bases and J lost 5, with 15 bases in between. Looked up from germline, CDR1 is SNHLY and CDR2 is FYNNEI. CDR3 sequence: CASAPGPETGELFF. CDR3 nucleotides: TGTGCCAGCGCACCGGGACCAGAAACCGGGGAGCTGTTTTTT. The full variable domain, completed using reference TRBV2 and TRBJ2-2, is EPEVTQTPSHQVTQMGQEVILRCVPISNHLYFYWYRQILGQKVEFLVSFYNNEISEKSEIFDDQFSVERPDGSNFTLKIRSTKLEDSAMYFCASAPGPETGELFFGEGSRLTVL.